The 15 T cell receptor beta chains reported below all come from one sample, sequenced in a study of shared clonotypes between healthy human individuals. Assay: immunoSEQ multiplex PCR; the TCRdb copy retains only in-frame clones and omits some. The sample has 600,000 to 800,000 clones, 72% seen once. The sample consisted of memory CD4+ T cells sorted from blood. Subset described: CD45RA-negative fraction. These receptors originate from a woman aged 25 to 39 in good health.

The chain links TRBV2 to TRBJ2-1; 10 positions agree with TRBD2. V lost 7 bases to trimming and J lost 10 bases; unmatched junction nucleotides: 13. This CDR3 region has 15 residues. The germline CDR1 and CDR2 sequences are SNHLY and FYNNEI. CDR3 in DNA: TGTGCCAGCATGAAATTGGCTAGCGGGGGAACCGAGCAGTTCTTC. It yields the protein CASMKLASGGTEQFF. The whole variable domain, filled in from reference TRBV2 and TRBJ2-1, reads EPEVTQTPSHQVTQMGQEVILRCVPISNHLYFYWYRQILGQKVEFLVSFYNNEISEKSEIFDDQFSVERPDGSNFTLKIRSTKLEDSAMYFCASMKLASGGTEQFFGPGTRLTVL.

J is TRBJ1-1 and V is TRBV5-1; D perhaps matches TRBD1 (6 bases). The CDR3 totals 17 residues. Germline CDR1 and CDR2: SGHRS and YFSETQ. With 2 bases removed from V and 1 base from J, the gap between germline ends came to 18 bases. The chain's CDR3 is CASSLPRTQGTNTEAFF. The CDR3 nucleotides read TGCGCCAGCAGCTTACCCCGGACCCAGGGGACGAACACTGAAGCTTTCTTT.

This clone appeared a single time. V and J are TRBV27 and TRBJ1-5, with D perhaps matching TRBD1 (6 bases). Germline CDR1 reads MNHEY; CDR2 reads SMNVEV (reference sequence). Trimming stripped 5 bases from V and 9 bases from J, with 14 bases between. The CDR3 sequence is 13 residues long. The CDR3 coding sequence is TGTGCCAGCAGTGTGGACAGTCGTCGGCCCCAGCATTTT. It translates to CASSVDSRRPQHF.

V and J are TRBV7-9 and TRBJ1-1; 12 nucleotides match TRBD1. Germline CDR1 SEHNR, CDR2 FQNEAQ (reference sequence). The trim removed 3 bases at V and 2 bases at J, leaving 4 bases unmatched. CDR3 length: 16 amino acids. CDR3 sequence reads: CASSFPGQGANTEAFF. The CDR3 bases are TGTGCCAGCAGCTTCCCGGGACAGGGGGCTAACACTGAAGCTTTCTTT. Drawing the rest from reference TRBV7-9 and TRBJ1-1, the complete variable domain is DTGVSQNPRHKITKRGQNVTFRCDPISEHNRLYWYRQTLGQGPEFLTYFQNEAQLEKSRLLSDRFSAERPKGSFSTLEIQRTEQGDSAMYLCASSFPGQGANTEAFFGQGTRLTVV.

The V and J genes are TRBV7-2 and TRBJ2-1, with TRBD2 matching 8 bases. The CDR3 has 14 residues. V trimming: 5 bases; J trimming: 5 bases; junction bases outside the gene matches: 5. Germline CDR1 reads SGHTA; CDR2 reads FQGNSA. The DNA for the CDR3 is TGTGCCAGCAGCCTGAGCGGGAGCCACAATGAGCAGTTCTTC. Translated, it gives CASSLSGSHNEQFF. The full variable domain, with the rest looked up from reference TRBV7-2 and TRBJ2-1, is GAGVSQSPSNKVTEKGKDVELRCDPISGHTALYWYRQSLGQGLEFLIYFQGNSAPDKSGLPSDRFSAERTGGSVSTLTIQRTQQEDSAVYLCASSLSGSHNEQFFGPGTRLTVL.

This clone was recorded only once. The chain links TRBV6-5 to TRBJ2-2; D gene unclear. The CDR3 spans 14 residues. Germline V CDR1 and CDR2: MNHEY, SVGAGI. V was clipped by 5 bases and J by 0 bases, with 7 bases between them. The CDR3 loop is CASSPTANTGELFF. As DNA, the CDR3 is TGTGCCAGCAGTCCTACAGCGAACACCGGGGAGCTGTTTTTT.

The rearrangement links TRBV10-3 to TRBJ2-3; D not certain. CDR1 and CDR2 from the germline V gene are ENHRY and SYGVKD. The ends were cut back, 0 bases at V and 2 bases at J, with 9 bases in the middle. This CDR3 is 15 amino acids long. The chain's CDR3 is CAISESGAATDTQYF. The CDR3 DNA is TGTGCCATCAGTGAGTCTGGCGCGGCCACAGATACGCAGTATTTT.

The chain uses TRBV6-5 and TRBJ2-7; 10 positions agree with TRBD2. CDR1 and CDR2 (germline): MNHEY, SVGAGI. After removal of 4 bases from V and 6 bases from J, the junction contained 12 bases not matched to a gene. The CDR3 length is 16 residues. The CDR3, as DNA: TGTGCCAGCAGTTCCGAAAGACTAGCGGGCCGCTTCGAGCAGTACTTC. Translated, it gives CASSSERLAGRFEQYF.

This rearrangement joins TRBV5-1 to TRBJ2-4; 7 nucleotides agree with TRBD2. Germline lookup yields CDR1 SGHRS and CDR2 YFSETQ. Trimming took 4 bases from V and 6 from J; bases not matched to a gene: 4. This CDR3 region has 13 residues. The CDR3 bases are TGCGCCAGCAGCCGGGAGGATCCAAACATTCAGTACTTC. This encodes CASSREDPNIQYF.

The V call is TRBV2, the J call TRBJ2-3; D gene unclear. CDR1 SNHLY and CDR2 FYNNEI come from the germline V gene. The CDR3 totals 11 residues. V was clipped by 8 bases and J by 2 bases, with 5 bases between them. The CDR3 protein is CASEVTDTQYF. CDR3 nucleotides: TGTGCCAGCGAGGTCACAGATACGCAGTATTTT.

Concerning this clone: Other DNA sequences in this sample translate to the same CDR3. The CDR3 coding sequence is TGTGCCAGCAGCTTAGGACTAGCGGGAGGAGAGACCCAGTACTTC. Its protein is CASSLGLAGGETQYF. V and J are TRBV5-4 and TRBJ2-5, with 14 positions matching TRBD2. Germline V gives CDR1 SGHNT, CDR2 YYREEE (reference sequence). CDR3 size: 15 residues. With V trimmed by 2 bases and J by 4 bases, 1 base remained unmatched.

V is TRBV28 and J is TRBJ2-7; 7 bases map to TRBD2. After removal of 5 bases from V and 6 bases from J, the junction contained 7 bases not matched to a gene. This CDR3 contains 13 residues. The germline V gene has CDR1 MDHEN and CDR2 SYDVKM. The CDR3 DNA reads as TGTGCCAGCAGTACTAGCGCCGCCACCGAGCAGTACTTC. It encodes CASSTSAATEQYF. The entire variable domain, with the rest obtained from reference TRBV28 and TRBJ2-7, is as follows: DVKVTQSSRYLVKRTGEKVFLECVQDMDHENMFWYRQDPGLGLRLIYFSYDVKMKEKGDIPEGYSVSREKKERFSLILESASTNQTSMYLCASSTSAATEQYFGPGTRLTVT.

The genes are TRBV4-1 and TRBJ2-7; D remains unclear. CDR1 is MGHRA and CDR2 is YSYEKL in the germline V gene. The V and J ends lost 3 bases and 3 bases respectively, with 15 bases between them. This CDR3 comprises 15 residues. CDR3 protein: CASSHGSVTNYEQYF. The DNA for the CDR3 is TGCGCCAGCAGCCACGGGTCGGTAACCAACTACGAGCAGTACTTC.

This chain uses TRBV4-1 with TRBJ2-1, with D possibly matching TRBD1 (6 bases). Germline assignment: CDR1 MGHRA and CDR2 YSYEKL. Trimming removed 4 bases from V and 4 bases from J, with 11 bases in between. This CDR3 region has 14 residues. The CDR3 here is CASSPSDRYNEQFF. The CDR3 coding sequence is TGCGCCAGCAGCCCTTCTGACAGGTACAATGAGCAGTTCTTC.

The chain joins TRBV4-2 to TRBJ2-5; weak D call: TRBD2 (6 bases). Germline CDR1 is LGHNA and CDR2 is YNFKEQ. Deletions cut 1 base from V and 3 bases from J, with 15 bases between. The CDR3 is 16 amino acids. CDR3 residues: CASSQGPWIAEETQYF. DNA for the CDR3: TGTGCCAGCAGCCAAGGACCCTGGATAGCGGAAGAGACCCAGTACTTC.